These 31 T cell receptor beta chains came from one sample sequenced in a study of identical twins. Each CDR3 protein gets one entry after TCRdb re-called the 5' RACE reads with MiXCR. The table has 350,000 to 450,000 distinct CDR3 sequences, around a sixth seen once. Sequenced sample: naive T cells sorted from blood. These TCRs come from a man between 45 and 60 years old in good health.

The V and J genes are TRBV10-3 and TRBJ1-4, with D unresolved. This CDR3 spans 11 amino acids. V was cut by 8 bases and J by 4 bases, with 5 bases left in between. In germline, CDR1 is ENHRY, CDR2 SYGVKD. The CDR3 region has the DNA TGTGCCATCGGAGATAATGAAAAACTGTTTTTT. As protein: CAIGDNEKLFF.

This clonotype was detected ten times or more. The V call is TRBV20-1, the J call TRBJ1-6, with D possibly matching TRBD1 (5 bases). The CDR3 extends over 15 amino acids. Germline lookup yields CDR1 DFQATT and CDR2 SNEGSKA (reference sequence). The ends were cut back, 5 bases at V and 0 bases at J, with 11 bases in the middle. The CDR3 is CSAQQESSYNSPLHF. The CDR3 region has the DNA TGCAGTGCTCAACAGGAGAGCTCCTATAATTCACCCCTCCACTTT.

Ten or more counts support this clonotype. The CDR3 sequence is CASSQDWGREQFF. CDR3 nucleotide sequence: TGTGCCAGCAGCCAAGACTGGGGTCGTGAGCAGTTCTTC. J is TRBJ2-1 and V is TRBV4-2; D unclear. V lost 0 bases and J lost 9, with 9 bases in between. The CDR3 contains 13 residues. In germline, CDR1 is LGHNA, CDR2 YNFKEQ.

The gene calls are TRBV12-3 or TRBV12-4 and TRBJ2-7, with 14 bases lining up with TRBD2. J gave up 3 bases and V 8 bases, and 0 bases lay outside the gene matches. This CDR3 region has 13 residues. CDR3 nucleotides: TGTGCCAGCGGGACTAGCGGGGGCTACGAGCAGTACTTC. As protein: CASGTSGGYEQYF.

The genes are TRBV20-1 and TRBJ1-1, with unresolved D. Between the trimmed V and J ends, which lost 2 bases and 8 bases, there was a span of 9 bases. This CDR3 region has 11 residues. The germline V gene encodes CDR1 DFQATT and CDR2 SNEGSKA (reference sequence). The CDR3 spells CSARTRGEAFF. In nucleotides, the CDR3 is TGCAGTGCTAGAACGAGAGGGGAAGCTTTCTTT.

This clonotype was counted many times. The chain carries TRBV7-9 and TRBJ1-5; the match to TRBD1 covers 9 bases. The CDR3 totals 16 residues. The trim removed 4 bases at V and 3 bases at J, leaving 7 bases unmatched. Germline CDR1 and CDR2: SEHNR and FQNEAQ (reference sequence). As DNA, the CDR3 is TGTGCCAGCAGCTCTTCCGGGACAGGGTACAATCAGCCCCAGCATTTT. This codes for CASSSSGTGYNQPQHF.

The chain is built from TRBV10-3 and TRBJ2-2, with D unclear. CDR1 and CDR2 from the germline V gene are ENHRY and SYGVKD. The CDR3 consists of 12 residues. The germline V and J ends were trimmed by 8 bases and 1 base, with 5 bases remaining between them. The CDR3 spells CAIEGNTGELFF. The CDR3 DNA reads TGTGCCATCGAAGGGAACACCGGGGAGCTGTTTTTT.

The chain employs TRBV28 and TRBJ1-1; 10 nucleotides match TRBD1. V dropped 2 bases and J dropped 2; count of bases not matched to a gene: 5. Per germline, CDR1 MDHEN and CDR2 SYDVKM. The CDR3 sequence is 16 residues long. For the CDR3, the DNA is TGTGCCAGCAGTTTACCCGGACAGGGGGAAAACACTGAAGCTTTCTTT. Protein sequence: CASSLPGQGENTEAFF.

This clonotype occurred a few times. The chain joins TRBV4-3 to TRBJ2-7; the D gene is possibly TRBD2 (7 bases). Trimming took off 0 bases at V and 1 base at J, with 10 bases between the two ends. Germline CDR1 LGHNA, CDR2 YSLEER. The CDR3 is 15 amino acids. The CDR3 DNA reads TGCGCCAGCAGCCAAGAGGGGGGGCCGTCCTACGAGCAGTACTTC. Residues: CASSQEGGPSYEQYF.

This clonotype was seen many times. V gene TRBV28 combines with J gene TRBJ2-7, with D perhaps TRBD2 (6 bases). From germline, CDR1 is MDHEN and CDR2 SYDVKM. V was cut by 2 bases and J by 3 bases, with 8 bases left in between. There are 13 residues in the CDR3. In DNA, the CDR3 is TGTGCCAGCAGTTTAGCGGGACGCTACGAGCAGTACTTC. It encodes CASSLAGRYEQYF.

This clonotype was detected a few times. The V and J genes are TRBV4-3 and TRBJ2-6; D gene uncertain. The germline CDR1 and CDR2 sequences are LGHNA and YSLEER. Trimming stripped 0 bases from V and 0 bases from J, with 9 bases between. The CDR3 extends over 17 amino acids. Here the CDR3 reads CASSQDNHNSGANVLTF. DNA of the CDR3: TGCGCCAGCAGCCAAGATAATCACAACTCTGGGGCCAACGTCCTGACTTTC.

This clonotype came up a few times. The chain has TRBV7-8 and TRBJ1-6; D may be TRBD1 (5 bases). In germline, CDR1 is SGHVS, CDR2 FQNEAQ. This CDR3 has 15 residues. The V and J ends lost 5 bases and 6 bases respectively, with 14 bases between them. This CDR3 is CASSVQGPANSPLHF. The DNA of the CDR3 is TGTGCCAGCAGCGTTCAGGGACCCGCTAATTCACCCCTCCACTTT.

Many counts were recorded for this clonotype. This chain uses TRBV4-1 with TRBJ2-3; 8 bases align to TRBD1. There are 17 residues in the CDR3. The V and J ends lost 1 base and 9 bases, in that order; junction bases with no gene match: 15. Germline CDR1 MGHRA, CDR2 YSYEKL. Here the CDR3 reads CASSQVPQGAGTLTQYF. The CDR3 region has the DNA TGCGCCAGCAGCCAAGTTCCCCAGGGGGCGGGGACACTGACGCAGTATTTT.

In this sample, this clonotype turned up a few times. The genes are TRBV20-1 and TRBJ1-6; 9 bases agree with TRBD1. There are 14 residues in the CDR3. V lost 0 bases and J lost 14; bases outside the gene matches: 8. Per germline, CDR1 DFQATT and CDR2 SNEGSKA (reference sequence). CDR3 region: CSARDGTGRATLHF. The DNA for the CDR3 is TGCAGTGCTAGAGATGGGACAGGGAGGGCAACCCTCCACTTT.

This chain joins TRBV2 and TRBJ2-1, with 11 positions matching TRBD2. This CDR3 has 16 amino acids. The V gene's germline CDR1 is SNHLY and CDR2 FYNNEI. Unmatched junction bases numbered 4, after V lost 4 bases and J lost 2 bases. As DNA, the CDR3 is TGTGCCAGCAGTGGGCTACTAGCGGGAGCCTACAATGAGCAGTTCTTC. It encodes CASSGLLAGAYNEQFF.

This clonotype was recorded many times. The rearrangement uses TRBV20-1 and TRBJ1-1; D is uncertain. Germline V gives CDR1 DFQATT, CDR2 SNEGSKA (reference sequence). Between the trimmed V and J ends, which lost 6 bases and 4 bases, there was a span of 15 bases. This CDR3 spans 13 amino acids. The CDR3 reads CSAPTRHSTEAFF. CDR3 DNA: TGCAGTGCCCCGACCCGACACAGCACTGAAGCTTTCTTT.

This clonotype was seen a few times. The chain employs TRBV12-3 or TRBV12-4 and TRBJ2-2; D is uncertain. The CDR3 has 13 residues. The V gene lost 5 bases and the J gene lost 5 bases, with 9 bases spanning the gap. CDR3 in amino acids: CASSLEITGELFF. Written as DNA, the CDR3 is TGTGCCAGCAGTCTAGAGATAACCGGGGAGCTGTTTTTT.

This clonotype was detected only a few times. This sequence joins TRBV20-1 and TRBJ2-4; tentative D call: TRBD2 (5 bases). The V end lost 4 bases, the J end lost 0 bases, and 10 bases lay between the germline ends. Germline V gives CDR1 DFQATT, CDR2 SNEGSKA (reference sequence). The CDR3 runs 14 residues. CDR3 sequence reads: CSANSVIAKNIQYF. The CDR3 DNA reads TGCAGTGCTAATAGCGTAATAGCCAAAAACATTCAGTACTTC.

The chain joins TRBV20-1 to TRBJ2-6, with 10 bases matching TRBD2. Germline lookup yields CDR1 DFQATT and CDR2 SNEGSKA (reference sequence). J was trimmed by 2 bases and V by 3 bases; bases with no gene match: 1. CDR3 length equals 15 residues. CDR3 sequence reads: CSASSGGTGANVLTF. CDR3 nucleotides: TGCAGTGCTAGTAGCGGGGGGACTGGGGCCAACGTCCTGACTTTC.

This clonotype appeared many times. This chain uses TRBV7-2 with TRBJ2-7; D is unresolved. Germline values: CDR1 SGHTA, CDR2 FQGNSA. V dropped 3 bases and J dropped 6 bases, with 9 bases sitting between them. The CDR3 contains 12 residues. This CDR3 reads CASSLITSEQYF. As DNA, the CDR3 is TGTGCCAGCAGCTTGATTACCTCCGAGCAGTACTTC.

J is TRBJ1-4 and V is TRBV15; TRBD1 is a possible D gene (5 bases). The V gene's germline CDR1 is LNHNV and CDR2 YYDKDF (reference sequence). The CDR3 has 13 amino acids. Trimming stripped 7 bases from V and 1 base from J, with 7 bases between. The CDR3 DNA follows: TGTGCCACCAATCAGGGAACTAATGAAAAACTGTTTTTT. As protein: CATNQGTNEKLFF.

At least ten counts were recorded for this clonotype. The chain has TRBV6-2 or TRBV6-3 and TRBJ2-5; D tentatively reads TRBD1 or TRBD2 (6 bases each). With 2 bases removed from V and 4 bases from J, the gap between germline ends came to 11 bases. This CDR3 spans 14 amino acids. The V gene's germline CDR1 is MNHEY and CDR2 SVGEGT. In DNA form, the CDR3 reads TGTGCCAGCAGTTACCTGGGGGGCGTAGAGACCCAGTACTTC. As protein: CASSYLGGVETQYF.

On this clonotype: One junction end does not reproduce the germline sequence, and a read error may be involved. The rearrangement uses TRBV12-3 or TRBV12-4 and TRBJ1-6; D perhaps matches TRBD1 (5 bases). The CDR3 consists of 13 residues. CDR3 in amino acids: CASSLEGRSPLYF. CDR3 DNA: TGTGCCAGCAGTTTGGAGGGGCGGTCACCCCTCTACTTT.

The table lists this clonotype with a few counts. CDR3: CASSYDSLDNEQFF. The DNA for the CDR3 is TGTGCCAGCAGTTACGACAGCTTAGACAATGAGCAGTTCTTC. The rearrangement links TRBV6-2 or TRBV6-3 to TRBJ2-1; a weak D match, TRBD1 (5 bases). The CDR3 has 14 residues. Trimming removed 2 bases from V and 5 bases from J, with 10 bases in between. The germline V gene has CDR1 MNHEY and CDR2 SVGEGT.

This clonotype was detected ten times or more. CDR3 sequence reads: CSVDGGGRDIQYF. DNA for the CDR3: TGCAGCGTTGACGGGGGGGGTAGGGACATTCAGTACTTC. The V gene is TRBV29-1, the J gene TRBJ2-4, with 8 bases aligning to TRBD2. The CDR3 runs 13 residues. The V segment lost 3 bases and the J segment 8 bases; nucleotides outside the gene matches: 6. Germline assignment: CDR1 SQVTM and CDR2 ANQGSEA.

The V and J genes are TRBV12-3 or TRBV12-4 and TRBJ2-4; D could derive from TRBD1 or TRBD2 (5 bases each). CDR3 length equals 14 residues. V dropped 6 bases and J dropped 4 bases, with 13 bases sitting between them. The CDR3, as DNA: TGTGCCAGCAGCCTAGCCGGACATAAAAACATTCAGTACTTC. Protein: CASSLAGHKNIQYF.

The chain recombines TRBV7-9 with TRBJ2-4, with 8 bases that match TRBD1. The CDR3 consists of 14 residues. Trimming at V came to 1 base and at J to 8 bases, leaving 4 bases not matched to a gene. Germline V gives CDR1 SEHNR, CDR2 FQNEAQ (reference sequence). The CDR3 sequence is CASSLGRGPDIQYF. The CDR3 DNA follows: TGTGCCAGCAGCTTAGGCAGGGGGCCAGACATTCAGTACTTC.

This clonotype was observed a few times. The genes are TRBV6-1 and TRBJ2-2, with 15 bases that match TRBD2. Germline loops: CDR1 MNHNS, CDR2 SASEGT. V lost 6 bases and J lost 7; bases outside the gene matches: 3. This CDR3 comprises 15 residues. CDR3 coding DNA: TGTGCCAGCAGAGGACTAGCGGGAGGGATCGGGGAGCTGTTTTTT. Amino acid sequence: CASRGLAGGIGELFF.

This CDR3 is CASSFGPGETQYF. As DNA, the CDR3 is TGTGCCAGCAGCTTTGGCCCGGGGGAGACCCAGTACTTC. The chain employs TRBV7-2 and TRBJ2-5, with a weak D call TRBD2 (5 bases). Germline loops: CDR1 SGHTA, CDR2 FQGNSA. Trimming took off 3 bases at V and 5 bases at J, with 10 bases between the two ends. CDR3 length equals 13 residues.

This clonotype has ten or more counts. This sequence joins TRBV5-1 and TRBJ1-6; 8 nucleotides match TRBD1. CDR1 is SGHRS, CDR2 YFSETQ, per germline. The CDR3 length is 16 residues. The ends lost 0 bases at V and 7 bases at J; junction bases unmatched: 6. Written as DNA, the CDR3 is TGCGCCAGCAGCTTGGACCCAGGGGGCCTCAATTCACCCCTCCACTTT. This sequence encodes CASSLDPGGLNSPLHF.

This clonotype was recorded many times. This rearrangement joins TRBV12-3 or TRBV12-4 to TRBJ2-6; D not resolved. CDR3 length: 15 amino acids. The V gene lost 3 bases and the J gene lost 0 bases, with 6 bases spanning the gap. The CDR3 loop is CASSFSASGANVLTF. The CDR3 DNA is TGTGCCAGCAGTTTTTCCGCCTCTGGGGCCAACGTCCTGACTTTC.